Detailed here is one T cell receptor delta chain. The antigen remains undetermined. A far larger clone is off by one base, so a read error is likely. Different DNA sequences within this sample yield the same CDR3. This CDR3 comprises 19 residues. Trimming left V 6 bases short and J 8 bases short, with 34 bases between. The V gene's germline CDR1 is TSWWSYY and CDR2 QGS. Flow sorting of PBMC yielded separate Vgamma9/Vdelta2+ and Vdelta2-negative gammadelta T cell populations for bulk repertoire analysis. TCRdb re-called the multiplex PCR reads with CATT. This sample has roughly 90,000 delta-chain clones; 0.98% occur once, and the top ten carry just under 10%. This entry is derived from a study of γδ T cells in repeated Plasmodium falciparum infection. Study-level information: The natural-infection arm compared Malian children under seasonal malaria with matched Australian children. Sampling occurred at baseline, pre-infection for selected infections, and 21 days post-infection.

Study-level findings and limits: Waves of new clonotype selection appeared after repeated controlled infections in Vdelta2-negative, largely Vdelta1+, gammadelta T cells.

This receptor was taken from a pool of human donors (malaria-infected and uninfected, not separated). The chain employs TRDV1 and TRDJ1, with a possible D match to TRDD3 (5 bases). No J gene was available from TCRdb, and it was assigned here by a germline match of the DNA. Sequences were obtained from gamma-delta T cells from blood. CDR3 sequence reads: CALGRSLKARERLRYKLIF. The CDR3, as DNA: TGTGCTCTTGGTAGGTCCCTGAAGGCCCGGGAGCGTCTAAGATACAAACTCATCTTT.